The present T cell receptor (beta chain) was sequenced within a study of a mutant IDH1 vaccine in newly diagnosed glioma. Study in general: Weeks 1, 3, 5, 7, 11, 15, 19 and 23 were when patients received their eight vaccinations. Either 4-6 weeks after radiotherapy alone or alongside temozolomide, vaccination was begun.

Specified time point: week 5, during vaccination. All doses held 300 ug of mutant IDH1 20-mer peptide, with topical imiquimod. The V gene's germline CDR1 is SGHVT and CDR2 SQSDAQ. This CDR3 comprises 17 residues. The ends were cut back, 1 base at V and 6 bases at J, with 19 bases in the middle. The table came from immunoSEQ multiplex PCR; TCRdb's copy has only in-frame clones and leaves some out. Of around 52,000 clones in the sample, around 80% were seen once. As for this clone: Its antigen is undetermined.

The gene calls are TRBV7-4 and TRBJ2-1, with a tentative D call TRBD2 (6 bases). The sequence was collected from a woman aged 35 to 49 with glioma. The sequencing here drew on PBMCs, taken from a glioma patient whose treatment included an IDH1 peptide vaccine. The CDR3 is CASSLGIREAPGNEQFF. Written as DNA, the CDR3 is TGTGCCAGCAGCTTAGGGATCAGGGAGGCCCCCGGCAATGAGCAGTTCTTC.